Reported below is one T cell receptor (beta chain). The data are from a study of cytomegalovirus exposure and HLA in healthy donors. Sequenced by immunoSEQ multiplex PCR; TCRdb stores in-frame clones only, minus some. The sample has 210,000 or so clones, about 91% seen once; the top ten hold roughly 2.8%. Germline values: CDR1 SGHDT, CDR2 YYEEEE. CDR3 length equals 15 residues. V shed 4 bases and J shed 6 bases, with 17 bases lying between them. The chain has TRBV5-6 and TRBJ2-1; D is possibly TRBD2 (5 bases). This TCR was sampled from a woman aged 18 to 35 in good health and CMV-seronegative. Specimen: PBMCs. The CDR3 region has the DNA TGTGCCAGCAGCAAGCTAGCCGCCTCTTTCAATGAGCAGTTCTTC. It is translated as CASSKLAASFNEQFF.